A single sample gave rise to the 25 T cell receptor beta chains below, sequenced in a study of cytomegalovirus exposure and HLA in healthy donors. This PCR relied on a set of 60 Vbeta primers and 13 Jbeta primers. Assay used: immunoSEQ multiplex PCR; TCRdb lists only in-frame clones, some missing. This table holds fewer than 100,000 clones, under 75% found once. The material sequenced was PBMCs. Receptor source: a female donor in good health and CMV-seronegative.

The chain links TRBV5-1 to TRBJ2-3, with unresolved D. The CDR3 is 15 residues long. V was shortened by 1 base and J by 0 bases, with 9 bases between the two germline ends. Germline CDR1 SGHRS, CDR2 YFSETQ. The CDR3 is CASSLQQQSTDTQYF. CDR3 in DNA: TGCGCCAGCAGCTTGCAACAGCAAAGCACAGATACGCAGTATTTT.

The J gene is TRBJ1-3, the V gene TRBV11-2, with 7 bases that match TRBD1. Trimming cost V 2 bases and J 4 bases; bases outside gene matches: 2. Per the germline V gene, CDR1 is SGHAT and CDR2 is FQNNGV. This CDR3 spans 14 amino acids. CDR3 residues: CASSLTGDGNTIYF. DNA of the CDR3: TGTGCCAGCAGCTTAACAGGGGACGGAAACACCATATATTTT. Based on the CDR3 plus reference TRBV11-2 and TRBJ1-3, the full variable domain is EAGVAQSPRYKIIEKRQSVAFWCNPISGHATLYWYQQILGQGPKLLIQFQNNGVVDDSQLPKDRFSAERLKGVDSTLKIQPAKLEDSAVYLCASSLTGDGNTIYFGEGSWLTVV.

The chain employs TRBV11-2 and TRBJ2-5; 7 bases are a match to TRBD1. CDR1 and CDR2 (germline): SGHAT, FQNNGV. Unmatched junction bases numbered 7, after V lost 4 bases and J lost 5 bases. The length of the CDR3 is 14 residues. CDR3 DNA: TGTGCCAGCAGCTCCAGGGGGTTCCAGGAGACCCAGTACTTC. Protein sequence: CASSSRGFQETQYF. Based on the CDR3 plus reference TRBV11-2 and TRBJ2-5, the full variable domain is EAGVAQSPRYKIIEKRQSVAFWCNPISGHATLYWYQQILGQGPKLLIQFQNNGVVDDSQLPKDRFSAERLKGVDSTLKIQPAKLEDSAVYLCASSSRGFQETQYFGPGTRLLVL.

The V gene is TRBV5-1, the J gene TRBJ2-7, with 7 bases aligning to TRBD1. CDR1 is SGHRS and CDR2 is YFSETQ in the germline V gene. The trim removed 3 bases at V and 3 bases at J, leaving 12 bases unmatched. The CDR3 contains 16 residues. In nucleotides, the CDR3 is TGCGCCAGCAGCTCCTCTCTGACAGGGATTATCTACGAGCAGTACTTC. Residues: CASSSSLTGIIYEQYF.

The CDR3 DNA reads TGCGCCAGCAGCTGGGGGACAGCCAGCTATGGCTACACCTTC. This translates into CASSWGTASYGYTF. The chain joins TRBV5-1 to TRBJ1-2, with 7 positions matching TRBD1. Germline trimming cut 3 bases from V and 4 bases from J; bases unmatched to any gene: 6. This CDR3 comprises 14 residues. Germline V gives CDR1 SGHRS, CDR2 YFSETQ. Together with reference TRBV5-1 and TRBJ1-2, the CDR3 gives the full variable domain: KAGVTQTPRYLIKTRGQQVTLSCSPISGHRSVSWYQQTPGQGLQFLFEYFSETQRNKGNFPGRFSGRQFSNSRSEMNVSTLELGDSALYLCASSWGTASYGYTFGSGTRLTVV.

The V gene is TRBV10-2, the J gene TRBJ1-2; possible D gene TRBD1, 6 bases. The V end lost 5 bases, the J end lost 4 bases, and 11 bases lay between the germline ends. Germline V gives CDR1 WSHSY, CDR2 SAAADI. CDR3 length: 13 residues. CDR3 bases: TGCGCCAGCAGTACAGGGATCGGCTATGGCTACACCTTC. Translating gives CASSTGIGYGYTF.

This chain uses TRBV9 with TRBJ2-3; 9 bases are shared with TRBD2. J lost 6 bases, V lost 4 bases, and 15 bases had no gene match. Germline CDR1 SGDLS, CDR2 YYNGEE. This CDR3 comprises 17 residues. In DNA, the CDR3 is TGTGCCAGCAGCATACCCAACAGGGAGCGGGAGGTCGATACGCAGTATTTT. It yields the protein CASSIPNREREVDTQYF.

CDR3 DNA sequence: TGTGCCAGCAGCTTATCCCTTAGACAGGGCATTTGGGATGAGCAGTACTTC. Its protein product is CASSLSLRQGIWDEQYF. The J gene is TRBJ2-7, the V gene TRBV11-2; 7 bases map to TRBD1. This CDR3 comprises 17 residues. With V trimmed by 2 bases and J by 7 bases, 17 bases remained unmatched. CDR1 and CDR2 from the germline V gene are SGHAT and FQNNGV.

V gene TRBV7-3 combines with J gene TRBJ2-7, with 9 bases fitting TRBD1. CDR3 size: 17 residues. CDR1 and CDR2 from the germline V gene are SGHTA and FQGTGA. V was clipped by 1 base and J by 2 bases; unmatched bases: 9. CDR3 loop: CASSLRGTGQGTYEQYF. Here the CDR3 DNA reads TGTGCCAGCAGCTTAAGGGGGACAGGGCAGGGAACCTACGAGCAGTACTTC.

This rearrangement joins TRBV5-5 to TRBJ1-1; D is uncertain. CDR1 and CDR2 from the germline V gene are SGHKS and YYEKEE (reference sequence). The V gene lost 4 bases and the J gene lost 1 base, with 8 bases spanning the gap. This CDR3 comprises 13 residues. CDR3 protein: CASSVAENTEAFF. The CDR3 coding sequence is TGTGCCAGCAGCGTCGCAGAGAACACTGAAGCTTTCTTT.

This clone was observed once. The gene calls are TRBV5-1 and TRBJ1-6; 9 nucleotides match TRBD1. Per the germline V gene, CDR1 is SGHRS and CDR2 is YFSETQ. There are 16 residues in the CDR3. V shed 4 bases and J 10 bases; nucleotides not matched to a gene: 12. The CDR3 coding sequence is TGCGCCAGCAGCCAGGAACCGGGACAGGGTGAATCACCCCTCCACTTT. Translation: CASSQEPGQGESPLHF. The whole variable domain, filled in from reference TRBV5-1 and TRBJ1-6, reads KAGVTQTPRYLIKTRGQQVTLSCSPISGHRSVSWYQQTPGQGLQFLFEYFSETQRNKGNFPGRFSGRQFSNSRSEMNVSTLELGDSALYLCASSQEPGQGESPLHFGNGTRLTVT.

The chain recombines TRBV7-9 with TRBJ1-2, with 8 nucleotides matching TRBD1. The V gene's germline CDR1 is SEHNR and CDR2 FQNEAQ (reference sequence). V shed 6 bases and J 7 bases; nucleotides not matched to a gene: 16. This CDR3 has 16 residues. The CDR3 DNA is TGTGCCAGCAGGGCGGACAGGGAGGCCCCGGGCCTTGGCTACACCTTC. Its translation: CASRADREAPGLGYTF.

The rearrangement joins TRBV6-1 to TRBJ1-2; D gene unclear. Germline V lookup: CDR1 MNHNS, CDR2 SASEGT. V was pared by 1 base and J by 4 bases, with 4 bases between. The CDR3 consists of 12 residues. CDR3 DNA sequence: TGTGCCAGCAGTGAAGTGGCCTATGGCTACACCTTC. It translates to CASSEVAYGYTF.

The CDR3 DNA reads as TGTGCCAGCAGTGAGTTGGCAGGAGGAGGCTACACCTTC. It codes for CASSELAGGGYTF. This chain links TRBV6-4 with TRBJ1-2; D remains unclear. The CDR3 consists of 13 residues. CDR1 is MRHNA and CDR2 is SNTAGT in the germline V gene. The ends were cut back, 3 bases at V and 8 bases at J, with 13 bases in the middle.

V usage is TRBV29-1 and J usage is TRBJ1-1; 9 bases map to TRBD1. Looked up from germline, CDR1 is SQVTM and CDR2 is ANQGSEA. The CDR3 extends over 14 amino acids. J was trimmed by 1 base and V by 5 bases; bases with no gene match: 5. The CDR3 loop reads CSVTDRGRNTEAFF. The CDR3 DNA reads TGCAGCGTTACTGACAGGGGGAGGAACACTGAAGCTTTCTTT.

The gene calls are TRBV9 and TRBJ1-2, with D unresolved. This CDR3 is 13 amino acids long. CDR1 and CDR2 (germline): SGDLS, YYNGEE. Trimming took 0 bases from V and 6 from J, leaving 9 bases between them. The CDR3 DNA reads TGTGCCAGCAGCGTAGTGGGAGGGAATGGCTACACCTTC. This sequence encodes CASSVVGGNGYTF.

The chain links TRBV2 to TRBJ2-5; 7 positions agree with TRBD2. Trimming removed 8 bases from V and 5 bases from J; junction bases left unmatched: 5. The CDR3 consists of 12 residues. Germline values: CDR1 SNHLY, CDR2 FYNNEI. The CDR3 sequence: CASGGVTETQYF. In nucleotides, the CDR3 is TGTGCCAGCGGGGGGGTCACGGAGACCCAGTACTTC.

The chain couples TRBV29-1 to TRBJ2-5; D may correspond to TRBD1 or TRBD2 (5 bases each). The J call may not be correct, given that the DNA end is closer to TRBJ2-7. The CDR3 runs 11 residues. Germline loops: CDR1 SQVTM, CDR2 ANQGSEA. CDR3 bases: TGCAGCGTTGAGGGGGCCTACGAGCAGTACTTC. It translates to CSVEGAYEQYF.

This clone was picked up a small number of times. This chain connects TRBV4-3 to TRBJ1-4; 8 nucleotides line up with TRBD1. The CDR3 covers 14 residues. Per germline, CDR1 LGHNA and CDR2 YSLEER. Germline trimming cut 1 base from V and 7 bases from J; bases unmatched to any gene: 2. The CDR3 nucleotides are TGCGCCAGCAGCCAAGGACAGGGGAGTGAAAAACTGTTTTTT. Its protein product is CASSQGQGSEKLFF.

This rearrangement joins TRBV5-1 to TRBJ2-1, with a tentative D call TRBD2 (6 bases). V was clipped by 9 bases and J by 7 bases, with 26 bases between them. Germline V gene data show CDR1 as SGHRS and CDR2 as YFSETQ. This CDR3 is built from 16 residues. CDR3 protein: CATPLSPDTSRNEQFF. As DNA, the CDR3 is TGCGCCACACCTCTTTCACCCGATACTAGCCGGAATGAGCAGTTCTTC.

A word on this clone: At the DNA level, this CDR3 is encoded by other sequences in the same sample as well. This chain links TRBV6-5 with TRBJ1-1; D is ambiguous. CDR1 MNHEY and CDR2 SVGAGI come from the germline V gene. This CDR3 comprises 13 residues. V was cut by 5 bases and J by 1 base, with 8 bases left in between. CDR3 nucleotide sequence: TGTGCCAGCAGTACTCAGCGGAACACTGAAGCTTTCTTT. This gives the protein CASSTQRNTEAFF.

This clone came up once. The chain has TRBV27 and TRBJ2-5, with 14 bases identical to TRBD2. Looked up from germline, CDR1 is MNHEY and CDR2 is SMNVEV (reference sequence). The CDR3 is 17 residues long. Germline trimming cut 5 bases from V and 5 bases from J; bases unmatched to any gene: 10. CDR3: CASSPQTSGGAGETQYF. The CDR3, as DNA: TGTGCCAGCAGTCCCCAGACTAGCGGGGGGGCGGGGGAGACCCAGTACTTC.

This clone has only a few counts. The chain links TRBV7-9 to TRBJ2-1; perhaps TRBD2 as D (5 bases). The V gene's germline CDR1 is SEHNR and CDR2 FQNEAQ (reference sequence). Trimming pared 1 base from V and 0 bases from J, leaving 10 bases between. The CDR3 contains 16 residues. Here the CDR3 reads CASSLEAASSYNEQFF. DNA of the CDR3: TGTGCCAGCAGCTTAGAAGCGGCCTCCTCCTACAATGAGCAGTTCTTC.

This chain uses TRBV6-5 with TRBJ2-7, with TRBD2 matching over 13 bases. Germline V gene data show CDR1 as MNHEY and CDR2 as SVGAGI. V trimming: 6 bases; J trimming: 2 bases; junction bases outside the gene matches: 4. The CDR3 has 15 amino acids. The CDR3 bases are TGTGCCAGCAGACCGACTAGCGGGGGGCCCTACGAGCAGTACTTC. This encodes CASRPTSGGPYEQYF.

In regard to this clone: Other DNA sequences of this sample code for an identical CDR3. J is TRBJ1-1 and V is TRBV6-1, with D unclear. Germline assignment: CDR1 MNHNS and CDR2 SASEGT. The V and J ends lost 6 bases and 1 base respectively, with 9 bases between them. The CDR3 runs to 13 residues. The CDR3 loop is CASSPTENTEAFF. CDR3 coding DNA: TGTGCCAGCAGCCCCACAGAGAACACTGAAGCTTTCTTT.